This T cell receptor (beta chain) was sequenced for a study of siplizumab effects on memory and regulatory T cells. Assays covered around 100,000 TCR templates per sample. Clones were sequenced by immunoSEQ multiplex PCR, and TCRdb holds only the in-frame ones, with some missing. The sample contains some 100,000 clones, 75% to 95% of which appear only once. The ends were cut back, 3 bases at V and 3 bases at J, with 19 bases in the middle. The CDR3 is made up of 17 amino acids. Germline CDR1 reads SGHNT; CDR2 reads YENEEA. Study-level findings and limits: Treg-derived clones made up an average of roughly 66% of mappable alloreactive CD4+ clones with siplizumab and over 25% in controls. In unstimulated cells, naive T cells appeared more diverse than memory T cells and seemed major alloresponse contributors. Researchers could map only a minor fraction of alloreactive clones to unstimulated subsets.

Concerning this clone: What it binds is not known.

Sequenced: CD4+ T cells sorted from blood. This TCR came from a human donor in good health. Some clones in this sample may be carry-over from other donors' samples. The chain links TRBV11-3 to TRBJ2-3, with D uncertain. The DNA of the CDR3 is TGTGCCAGCAGCTTCGAATCCGGGCTAAGCCTTACAGATACGCAGTATTTT. Protein: CASSFESGLSLTDTQYF.